These 32 T cell receptor beta chains were sequenced from one sample in a study of response to subunit inactivated influenza vaccine. TCRdb redid the calling of the RT-PCR reads with MiXCR, one entry per CDR3 protein. Altogether about 530,000 distinct CDR3 sequences are present, about 11% being singletons, with the ten largest covering about a tenth. Sequencing used PBMCs from blood, obtained on the day of vaccination. The receptor source for this set is a man aged 45-65 years who received an inactivated influenza vaccine.

This clonotype was detected many times. The chain has TRBV10-3 and TRBJ1-3, with 8 bases lining up with TRBD1. Germline-derived CDR1 and CDR2 are ENHRY and SYGVKD. The CDR3 runs 15 residues. V shed 7 bases, J shed 0 bases, and the junction held 5 bases outside the gene matches. The CDR3 here is CAIMAGGLSGNTIYF. In nucleotides, the CDR3 is TGTGCCATCATGGCAGGGGGCCTCTCTGGAAACACCATATATTTT.

V and J are TRBV5-1 and TRBJ2-2, with 7 positions matching TRBD1. The CDR3 sequence is 14 residues long. Unmatched junction bases numbered 6, after V lost 7 bases and J lost 3 bases. CDR1 is SGHRS and CDR2 is YFSETQ in the germline V gene. DNA of the CDR3: TGCGCCAGCGGCGCCGGACAGGACACCGGGGAGCTGTTTTTT. This encodes CASGAGQDTGELFF.

This clonotype appeared many times. This chain links TRBV27 with TRBJ2-7; 8 bases line up with TRBD2. Germline lookup yields CDR1 MNHEY and CDR2 SMNVEV (reference sequence). Losses at the gene ends were 3 bases for V and 1 base for J; bases not matched to a gene: 5. This CDR3 has 15 amino acids. CDR3 in amino acids: CASSLDGRGSYEQYF. The CDR3 DNA sequence: TGTGCCAGCAGTTTGGACGGGAGGGGATCCTACGAGCAGTACTTC.

In its sample, this clonotype was seen once. This may stem from a read error, because a much larger clone lies one nucleotide away. The rearrangement joins TRBV20-1 to TRBJ1-5; D gene ambiguous. The J call may be wrong; the DNA end is better matched by TRBJ2-3. Looked up from germline, CDR1 is DFQATT and CDR2 is SNEGSKA (reference sequence). This CDR3 contains 13 residues. The chain's CDR3 is CSAREINNQPQYF. The CDR3 DNA follows: TGCAGTGCTAGGGAGATAAACAATCAGCCCCAGTATTTT.

The chain recombines TRBV3-1 with TRBJ2-5; weak D call: TRBD1 (5 bases). The CDR3 spans 15 residues. Germline CDR1 reads LGHDT; CDR2 reads YNNKEL (reference sequence). The V and J ends lost 2 bases and 5 bases respectively, with 15 bases between them. The CDR3 DNA reads as TGTGCCAGCAGCCAAACCCAGGGAAAATCGGAGACCCAGTACTTC. This translates into CASSQTQGKSETQYF.

This clonotype was detected only a few times. Compared with germline, one end of the junction differs, possibly owing to a read error. The chain is built from TRBV14 and TRBJ2-3; D gene uncertain. This CDR3 contains 17 residues. From germline, CDR1 is SGHDN and CDR2 FVKESK. The CDR3 spells CASSKEVGSAYTDTQYF. The CDR3, as DNA: TGTGCCAGCAGCAAAGAGGTGGGCTCGGCGTACACAGATACGCAGTATTTT. Full variable domain (rest looked up from reference TRBV14 and TRBJ2-3): EAGVTQFPSHSVIEKGQTVTLRCDPISGHDNLYWYRRVMGKEIKFLLHFVKESKQDESGMPNNRFLAERTGGTYSTLKVQPAELEDSGVYFCASSKEVGSAYTDTQYFGPGTRLTVL.

This clonotype was recorded many times. V and J are TRBV4-2 and TRBJ2-7, with D unclear. This CDR3 is 13 amino acids long. Trimming pared 0 bases from V and 3 bases from J, leaving 6 bases between. Germline CDR1 and CDR2: LGHNA and YNFKEQ. CDR3 coding DNA: TGTGCCAGCAGCCAAGAACGAGGCTACGAGCAGTACTTC. Protein: CASSQERGYEQYF.

V gene TRBV30 combines with J gene TRBJ1-6; 9 bases are a match to TRBD1. The germline gives CDR1 GTSNPN, CDR2 SVGIG (reference sequence). The ends lost 8 bases at V and 7 bases at J; junction bases unmatched: 6. The CDR3 consists of 13 residues. The CDR3 spells CAGTGLRNSPLHF. In DNA form, the CDR3 reads TGTGCCGGGACAGGGTTGAGGAATTCACCCCTCCACTTT.

At least ten counts were recorded for this clonotype. This rearrangement joins TRBV30 to TRBJ1-2; the D gene is possibly TRBD1 (6 bases). V lost 0 bases, J lost 2 bases, and 7 bases lay in between. Germline CDR1 is GTSNPN and CDR2 is SVGIG (reference sequence). This CDR3 region has 13 residues. The CDR3 protein is CAWSVTGNYGYTF. As DNA, the CDR3 is TGTGCCTGGAGTGTTACAGGGAACTATGGCTACACCTTC.

The chain has TRBV10-1 and TRBJ2-2; 7 bases are a match to TRBD2. CDR3 length: 18 amino acids. Germline V lookup: CDR1 WNHNN, CDR2 SYGVQD (reference sequence). V lost 0 bases and J lost 1; bases outside the gene matches: 8. CDR3 DNA sequence: TGCGCCAGCAGTGAGTCGATCGGGAGGACAATGAACACCGGGGAGCTGTTTTTT. It translates to CASSESIGRTMNTGELFF.

This clonotype has at least ten counts. The CDR3 DNA reads as TGTGCCAGCAGTGGGGGACTAGCGGGTTCCGGGGAGCTGTTTTTT. It yields the protein CASSGGLAGSGELFF. This chain connects TRBV12-3 or TRBV12-4 to TRBJ2-2; 12 bases are a match to TRBD2. Trimming took 5 bases from V and 6 from J; bases not matched to a gene: 4. The CDR3 spans 15 residues.

This clonotype was counted between two and nine times. V usage is TRBV5-1 and J usage is TRBJ2-7; 11 bases match TRBD2. This CDR3 is built from 16 residues. V dropped 4 bases and J dropped 7; count of bases not matched to a gene: 13. Germline values: CDR1 SGHRS, CDR2 YFSETQ. The CDR3 DNA reads as TGCGCCAGCAGCGCCGAAATTACTAGCGGGAGTCGGGAGCAGTACTTC. It translates to CASSAEITSGSREQYF.

The rearrangement uses TRBV4-1 and TRBJ2-5; TRBD1 or TRBD2 may be the D gene (5 bases each). The CDR3 runs 16 residues. V lost 2 bases and J 0 bases, leaving 13 bases between the germline ends. Germline-derived CDR1 and CDR2 are MGHRA and YSYEKL. In nucleotides, the CDR3 is TGCGCCAGCAGCCAACCGGGGCGGGTGGACCAAGAGACCCAGTACTTC. The encoded protein is CASSQPGRVDQETQYF.

This clonotype was picked up many times. The chain carries TRBV5-1 and TRBJ2-1; D unclear. CDR1 and CDR2 from the germline V gene are SGHRS and YFSETQ. This CDR3 is 14 amino acids long. V was shortened by 0 bases and J by 5 bases, with 9 bases between the two germline ends. DNA of the CDR3: TGCGCCAGCAGCTTGGTGGTGAATGACAATGAGCAGTTCTTC. Its protein product is CASSLVVNDNEQFF.

In nucleotides, the CDR3 is TGCAGTGCTTCTATTGGGGGGGACCACGAGCAGTACTTC. Encoded protein: CSASIGGDHEQYF. V usage is TRBV20-1 and J usage is TRBJ2-7, with TRBD2 identical over 7 bases. This CDR3 has 13 amino acids. Trimming removed 5 bases from V and 5 bases from J; junction bases left unmatched: 9. Per germline, CDR1 DFQATT and CDR2 SNEGSKA (reference sequence).

This clonotype has a handful of counts. This chain joins TRBV12-3 or TRBV12-4 and TRBJ2-1, with a tentative D call TRBD2 (6 bases). The CDR3 is 14 amino acids. The V gene lost 0 bases and the J gene lost 10 bases, with 13 bases spanning the gap. The CDR3 loop reads CASSLAAEGTEQFF. Here the CDR3 DNA reads TGTGCCAGCAGTTTAGCGGCGGAGGGGACGGAGCAGTTCTTC.

This clonotype was seen only a few times. The rearrangement joins TRBV6-2 or TRBV6-3 to TRBJ1-5, with TRBD1 matching 9 bases. V lost 6 bases, J lost 1 base, and 1 base stayed unmatched. The CDR3 sequence is 14 residues long. Germline CDR1 MNHEY, CDR2 SVGEGT. CDR3 DNA sequence: TGTGCCAGCAGGACAGGGGGAAGCAATCAGCCCCAGCATTTT. Amino acid sequence: CASRTGGSNQPQHF.

This clonotype was counted ten times or more. DNA of the CDR3: TGCAGCGTTGACGTAGGAAACACCATATATTTT. It codes for CSVDVGNTIYF. The chain links TRBV29-1 to TRBJ1-3; no clear D gene. There are 11 residues in the CDR3. The V and J ends lost 3 bases and 4 bases respectively, with 4 bases between them. Germline V gives CDR1 SQVTM, CDR2 ANQGSEA.

Points on this clonotype: The CDR3 end shows no conserved phenylalanine or tryptophan, and so a read error is likely. J is TRBJ2-1 and V is TRBV6-2 or TRBV6-3; 10 bases agree with TRBD2. CDR3 length: 15 residues. The germline CDR1 and CDR2 sequences are MNHEY and SVGEGT. Trimming at V came to 5 bases and at J to 8 bases, leaving 9 bases not matched to a gene. This chain's CDR3 is CASSRLAGELYEQFL. CDR3 DNA: TGTGCCAGCAGTCGCCTAGCGGGAGAACTGTATGAGCAGTTCTTA.

This clonotype showed up just a few times. The chain uses TRBV7-8 and TRBJ2-7; 8 nucleotides line up with TRBD1. CDR1 and CDR2 (germline): SGHVS, FQNEAQ. With V trimmed by 3 bases and J by 7 bases, 8 bases remained unmatched. The CDR3 has 14 amino acids. CDR3 amino acids: CASSFAGGAGEQYF. CDR3 nucleotide sequence: TGTGCCAGCAGCTTCGCAGGGGGCGCGGGGGAGCAGTACTTC.

This clonotype has only a few counts. The chain carries TRBV5-1 and TRBJ1-6; 8 positions agree with TRBD1. J was trimmed by 9 bases and V by 4 bases; bases with no gene match: 6. The germline gives CDR1 SGHRS, CDR2 YFSETQ. The CDR3 totals 14 residues. In nucleotides, the CDR3 is TGCGCCAGCAGCCATGGACAGGGAGGTTCACCCCTCCACTTT. Protein: CASSHGQGGSPLHF.

The chain uses TRBV15 and TRBJ1-1, with D uncertain. Trimming took 0 bases from V and 4 from J, leaving 9 bases between them. This CDR3 has 14 amino acids. CDR1 LNHNV and CDR2 YYDKDF come from the germline V gene (reference sequence). This CDR3 reads CATSRDLGSTEAFF. CDR3 sequence (DNA): TGTGCCACCAGCAGAGATCTGGGGTCCACTGAAGCTTTCTTT.

Only a few counts were recorded for this clonotype. The junction shows a germline mismatch at one end, possibly a read error. The chain is built from TRBV12-3 or TRBV12-4 and TRBJ2-1; 9 bases agree with TRBD2. The CDR3 has 15 residues. The CDR3 is CAISLGRGGIDEQFF. The CDR3 region has the DNA TGTGCCATCAGTTTAGGGCGGGGGGGTATCGATGAGCAGTTCTTC.

This clonotype was counted ten times or more. The CDR3 end shows no conserved phenylalanine or tryptophan, and so a read error is likely. The limits of the CDR3 on the DNA are not certain, so only TCRdb's listed CDR3 is given. The chain links TRBV7-2 to TRBJ2-3; TRBD1, the table's D call, was not compared with the DNA. The germline V gene has CDR1 SGHTA and CDR2 FQGNSA. Counting both end residues, the CDR3 totals 13 amino acids. This chain's CDR3 is CASSLGPRGFPLY.

This clonotype was counted between two and nine times. The genes are TRBV5-6 and TRBJ2-7, with D perhaps assigned TRBD1 or TRBD2 (6 bases each). Germline assignment: CDR1 SGHDT and CDR2 YYEEEE. V was clipped by 4 bases and J by 5 bases, with 25 bases between them. This CDR3 region has 17 residues. The DNA of the CDR3 is TGTGCCAGCAGCAGATTCTTCGCGGGAAGGGGGAGCGACGAGCAGTACTTC. Residues: CASSRFFAGRGSDEQYF.

This clonotype occurred a few times. The chain carries TRBV9 and TRBJ2-3, with 8 bases matching TRBD2. V was clipped by 4 bases and J by 2 bases; unmatched bases: 6. This CDR3 region has 15 residues. Per germline, CDR1 SGDLS and CDR2 YYNGEE. The CDR3 sequence: CASSFLAGTTDTQYF. As DNA, the CDR3 is TGTGCCAGCAGCTTCTTAGCGGGGACCACAGATACGCAGTATTTT.

This clonotype came up a few times. This chain links TRBV5-1 with TRBJ2-3; TRBD2 matches at 7 bases. This CDR3 spans 15 amino acids. CDR1 is SGHRS, CDR2 YFSETQ, per germline. Trimming took 3 bases from V and 3 from J; bases not matched to a gene: 7. The CDR3 DNA is TGCGCCAGCAGCTACGCGGAGGGAGGGACAGATACGCAGTATTTT. Translation gives CASSYAEGGTDTQYF.

This clonotype was picked up a small number of times. The rearrangement uses TRBV6-1 and TRBJ2-7; D is possibly TRBD1 (6 bases). The germline V and J ends were trimmed by 2 bases and 6 bases, with 14 bases remaining between them. The CDR3 consists of 14 residues. In germline, CDR1 is MNHNS, CDR2 SASEGT. The CDR3 region has the DNA TGTGCCAGCAGTGAACAAACAGGGAGAGGCGAGCAGTACTTC. Amino acids: CASSEQTGRGEQYF.

J is TRBJ1-2 and V is TRBV20-1, with D perhaps TRBD1 (5 bases). Germline CDR1 is DFQATT and CDR2 is SNEGSKA (reference sequence). This CDR3 contains 15 residues. The V and J ends lost 2 bases and 4 bases respectively, with 17 bases between them. The CDR3 DNA is TGCAGTGCTAGACCAAACGCCGGGGCCATCTATGGCTACACCTTC. Residues: CSARPNAGAIYGYTF.

The chain is built from TRBV5-5 and TRBJ1-1, with D uncertain. Germline CDR1 and CDR2: SGHKS and YYEKEE (reference sequence). The CDR3 has 14 residues. V lost 0 bases, J lost 2 bases, and 8 bases lay in between. CDR3 in amino acids: CASSLGWKNTEAFF. Written as DNA, the CDR3 is TGTGCCAGCAGCTTGGGGTGGAAAAACACTGAAGCTTTCTTT.

The chain links TRBV3-1 to TRBJ2-6; D remains ambiguous. The germline V and J ends were trimmed by 0 bases and 2 bases, with 2 bases remaining between them. This CDR3 has 14 amino acids. Germline CDR1 is LGHDT and CDR2 is YNNKEL (reference sequence). The CDR3 loop reads CASSQEAGANVLTF. As DNA, the CDR3 is TGTGCCAGCAGCCAAGAAGCTGGGGCCAACGTCCTGACTTTC. Drawing the rest from reference TRBV3-1 and TRBJ2-6, the complete variable domain is DTAVSQTPKYLVTQMGNDKSIKCEQNLGHDTMYWYKQDSKKFLKIMFSYNNKELIINETVPNRFSPKSPDKAHLNLHINSLELGDSAVYFCASSQEAGANVLTFGAGSRLTVL.

CDR3 region: CSALRGQFGANVLTF. The CDR3 DNA reads as TGCAGTGCCCTAAGGGGGCAATTTGGGGCCAACGTCCTGACTTTC. V usage is TRBV20-1 and J usage is TRBJ2-6; 7 bases agree with TRBD1. Germline CDR1 is DFQATT and CDR2 is SNEGSKA (reference sequence). This CDR3 contains 15 residues. Losses at the gene ends were 6 bases for V and 3 bases for J; bases not matched to a gene: 8.